The 9 T cell receptor beta chains listed next were all sequenced from one sample in a study of vaccination and CD4 T cells after COVID-19. Cultured CD4+ T cell DNA underwent sequencing with the Oncomine TCR Beta short-read assay. TCRdb used MiXCR to reprocess the PCR reads, holding one entry per CDR3 protein. The sample includes 8,000 to 9,000 distinct CDR3 sequences, 59% of them seen just once. The treatment here: approximately nine-day PBMC culture with coronavirus spike peptide pools or control peptides (ViraFEST assay). These receptors lack a known antigen. The source material was CD4+ T cells from blood, cultured in vitro. The receptors derive from a human donor who had recovered from COVID-19.

V gene TRBV28 combines with J gene TRBJ1-2; D might be TRBD1 (5 bases). The V and J ends lost 6 bases and 6 bases respectively, with 14 bases between them. CDR1 MDHEN and CDR2 SYDVKM come from the germline V gene. The CDR3 has 13 amino acids. The CDR3 spells CASRPHGADGYTF. The DNA of the CDR3 is TGTGCCAGCAGACCCCACGGGGCAGATGGCTACACCTTC.

This clonotype came up a few times. The CDR3 loop reads CASSLGAGQETQYF. CDR3 in DNA: TGTGCCAGCAGCTTGGGAGCTGGGCAAGAGACCCAGTACTTC. The rearrangement joins TRBV7-9 to TRBJ2-5, with D maybe TRBD2 (5 bases). V lost 3 bases and J lost 2, with 10 bases in between. The CDR3 contains 14 residues. Germline V gene lookup returns CDR1 SEHNR and CDR2 FQNEAQ (reference sequence).

This clonotype was seen only a few times. This chain links TRBV24-1 with TRBJ1-2, with D perhaps matching TRBD1 (5 bases). The CDR3 is made up of 13 amino acids. With 9 bases removed from V and 0 bases from J, the gap between germline ends came to 10 bases. Germline V gives CDR1 KGHDR, CDR2 SFDVKD. The DNA of the CDR3 is TGTGCCACCGGCGGGGGAGCTAACTATGGCTACACCTTC. It codes for CATGGGANYGYTF.

The J gene is TRBJ2-7, the V gene TRBV29-1; D call uncertain. Germline-derived CDR1 and CDR2 are SQVTM and ANQGSEA. Trimming took 0 bases from V and 6 from J, leaving 12 bases between them. The CDR3 covers 13 residues. Here the CDR3 DNA reads TGCAGCGTTGAAGATAACGACAATGGCGAGCAGTACTTC. Translation: CSVEDNDNGEQYF.

The chain combines TRBV15 with TRBJ1-6; D unresolved. Trimming took 3 bases from V and 11 from J, leaving 11 bases between them. Germline CDR1 is LNHNV and CDR2 is YYDKDF (reference sequence). The CDR3 contains 13 residues. CDR3 in DNA: TGTGCCACCAGCAGTTTCCAGTCACCACCCCTCCACTTT. Translated, it gives CATSSFQSPPLHF.

The chain joins TRBV24-1 to TRBJ2-7; D perhaps matches TRBD1 (5 bases). Trimming shortened V by 6 bases and J by 6 bases, and 8 bases separated the two germline ends. Germline V gene sequence: CDR1 KGHDR, CDR2 SFDVKD. The CDR3 runs 11 residues. In nucleotides, the CDR3 is TGTGCCACCAGTCAGGGCGTCGAGCAGTACTTC. Residues: CATSQGVEQYF.

The chain is built from TRBV2 and TRBJ1-5, with D uncertain. CDR3 length: 15 residues. V lost 4 bases and J lost 0, with 10 bases in between. CDR1 and CDR2 from the germline V gene are SNHLY and FYNNEI. The CDR3 DNA reads TGTGCCAGCAGTGTAGGAGGGAGTAGCAATCAGCCCCAGCATTTT. Its translation: CASSVGGSSNQPQHF.

This clonotype showed up just a few times. The chain uses TRBV24-1 and TRBJ2-7; D may be TRBD2 (7 bases). V was clipped by 6 bases and J by 9 bases, with 20 bases between them. The CDR3 length is 14 residues. Per germline, CDR1 KGHDR and CDR2 SFDVKD. The CDR3 loop is CATSTTEGGRGQYF. The CDR3 region has the DNA TGTGCCACCAGTACCACGGAGGGGGGGCGCGGGCAGTACTTC.

A note on this clonotype: Given the absence of the conserved phenylalanine or tryptophan at the CDR3 end, a read error is likely. The DNA is left out, because the CDR3 cannot be placed on it with certainty; the CDR3 is given as TCRdb lists it. The chain has TRBV20-1 and TRBJ2-7; whether TRBD1, the table's D call, matches the DNA was not checked. Germline V lookup: CDR1 DFQATT, CDR2 SNEGSKA (reference sequence). The CDR3 is 11 residues long, counting both termini. CDR3 residues: CSARVGRRARL.